This section outlines one TCR beta chain sequence together with its context. The clone's antigen remains unknown. Per-base qualities were not stored, and no clone one base away is much larger. This entry is derived from a study of blood T cell repertoires in COVID-19 (dated by TCRdb to about 2020). For the study in its entirety: Samples covering the acute and convalescent phases of COVID-19 were provided by collaborators in the United States, Italy and Spain. The material from the prospective study consisted of cDNA or gDNA derived from T cells, B-cell-depleted T cells, or PBMCs. Deeply sampled blood TCRbeta repertoires from subjects exposed to, actively infected with, or recovered from COVID-19 were included in the dataset. The repertoires were made available in a free public database intended to serve as a resource for research on the immune response to SARS-CoV-2. Samples came from the ongoing ImmuneRACE study (first 160 participants) plus 1,254 subjects from 6 global collaborators. The sample metadata nearly always contained a de-identified subject ID, COVID-19 status, age in years and sex. Where HLA class I and class II types were available, the types were taken from metadata supplied by the sample provider, not from assay-based typing. Paper-wide results and their limitations: Clinical and demographic metadata were provided uncurated, with the amount varying by source and participant.

Each collaborating institution followed its own protocols to collect whole blood in K2EDTA tubes. For TCRbeta analysis, collaborators shipped samples in one of three forms: frozen whole blood, isolated PBMCs, or DNA extracted from either of those sample types. The CDR3 has 16 amino acids, counting the end cysteine and phenylalanine. Kept here is only the CDR3 DNA, which spans 48 bases and is read in frame from base 1. Deletion took 2 bases off V and 0 bases off J, with a span of 12 bases between the germline ends. CDR1 and CDR2, looked up from the germline V gene (reference sequence), are MNHNY and SVGAGI. The immunoSEQ Assay, a bias-controlled multiplex PCR, was used to amplify TCRbeta CDR3 regions from genomic DNA. As for the original processing: Nucleated cell counts per sample were estimated from amplification of reference gene primers within the assay. Sequence reads were collapsed and filtered to measure the absolute abundance of every unique TCRbeta CDR3 rearrangement. Productive Simpson clonality was computed per sample as the square root of Simpson's diversity index over productive rearrangements. Not all clones reach the TCRdb copy of this immuneACCESS table, which keeps in-frame sequences only. Checked studies attribute under half of the gap to unresolved V genes and leave the rest unexplained. V, J and clone size reflect that table, while D and trimming were determined from the DNA. The sample data list over 70,000 clones, and over 65% of these were observed just once. The ten largest clones capture under 4.5% of the sample.

The chain is assembled from TRBV6-6 and TRBJ2-3; possibly the D gene is TRBD2, per 7 matching bases. This receptor was obtained from a woman in her sixties or seventies with acute or convalescent COVID-19. Sequencing input: peripheral blood. The CDR3 in this case is CASSYGGGQSTDTQYF. DNA sequence: TGTGCCAGCAGTTACGGGGGGGGGCAGAGCACAGATACGCAGTATTTT.